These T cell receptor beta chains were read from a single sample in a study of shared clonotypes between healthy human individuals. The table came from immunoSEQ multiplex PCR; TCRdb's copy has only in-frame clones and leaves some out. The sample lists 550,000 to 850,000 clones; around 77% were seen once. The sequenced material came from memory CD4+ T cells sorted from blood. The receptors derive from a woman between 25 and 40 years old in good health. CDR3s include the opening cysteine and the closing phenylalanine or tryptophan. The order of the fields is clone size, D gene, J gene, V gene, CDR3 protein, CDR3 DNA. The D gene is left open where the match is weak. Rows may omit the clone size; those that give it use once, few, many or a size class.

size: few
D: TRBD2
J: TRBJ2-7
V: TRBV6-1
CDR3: CASSLGGSLTYEQYF
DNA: TGTGCCAGCAGTCTGGGCGGGAGCCTCACCTACGAGCAGTACTTC

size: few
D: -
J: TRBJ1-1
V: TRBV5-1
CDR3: CASSLWALNTEAFF
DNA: TGCGCCAGCAGCTTATGGGCCCTGAACACTGAAGCTTTCTTT

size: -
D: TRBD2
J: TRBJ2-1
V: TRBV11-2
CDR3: CASSLVGTSGYNEQFF
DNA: TGTGCCAGCAGCTTAGTGGGGACTAGCGGTTACAATGAGCAGTTCTTC

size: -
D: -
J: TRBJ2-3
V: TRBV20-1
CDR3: CTGREGTQYF
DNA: TGCACCGGCCGCGAGGGAACGCAGTATTTT

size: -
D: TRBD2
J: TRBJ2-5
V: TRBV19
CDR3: CAAGTIWETQYF
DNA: TGTGCCGCCGGGACTATTTGGGAGACCCAGTACTTC

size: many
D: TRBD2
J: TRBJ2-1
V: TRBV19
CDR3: CATLRTSGSLDEQFF
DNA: TGTGCCACTCTACGGACTAGCGGGAGTCTGGATGAGCAGTTCTTC

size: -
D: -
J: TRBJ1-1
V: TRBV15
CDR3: CATSRDPLGEAFF
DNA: TGTGCCACCAGCAGAGATCCCCTGGGCGAAGCTTTCTTT

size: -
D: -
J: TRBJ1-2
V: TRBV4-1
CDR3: CASSNRDSANYGYTF
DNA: TGCGCCAGCAGCAACCGGGACTCAGCTAACTATGGCTACACCTTC

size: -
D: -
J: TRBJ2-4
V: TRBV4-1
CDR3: CASSQPARKNIQYF
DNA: TGCGCCAGCAGCCAACCAGCGAGAAAAAACATTCAGTACTTC

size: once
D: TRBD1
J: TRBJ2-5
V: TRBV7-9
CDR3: CASSAGQGAGETQYF
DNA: TGTGCCAGCAGCGCGGGACAGGGGGCCGGTGAGACCCAGTACTTC

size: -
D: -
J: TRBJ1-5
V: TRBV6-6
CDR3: CASSYSSYRENQPQHF
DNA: TGTGCCAGCAGTTACTCGAGTTACAGGGAGAATCAGCCCCAGCATTTT

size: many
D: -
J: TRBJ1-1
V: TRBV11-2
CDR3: CASSLAGRVGAFF
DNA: TGTGCCAGCAGCTTAGCAGGGAGAGTAGGAGCTTTCTTT

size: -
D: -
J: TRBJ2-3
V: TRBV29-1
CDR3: CSVGKRQQSADTQYF
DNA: TGCAGCGTTGGCAAGAGACAACAATCGGCAGATACGCAGTATTTT

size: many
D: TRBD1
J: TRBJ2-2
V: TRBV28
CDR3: CASRPDRAGELFF
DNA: TGTGCCAGCAGGCCTGACAGGGCCGGGGAGCTGTTTTTT

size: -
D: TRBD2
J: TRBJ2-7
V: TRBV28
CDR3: CASRVGGRRDEQYF
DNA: TGTGCCAGCAGGGTGGGAGGGCGTAGAGACGAGCAGTACTTC

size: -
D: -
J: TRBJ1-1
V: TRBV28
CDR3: CASRTGLGAQGLEAFF
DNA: TGTGCCAGCAGAACCGGCCTGGGGGCGCAGGGCCTTGAAGCTTTCTTT

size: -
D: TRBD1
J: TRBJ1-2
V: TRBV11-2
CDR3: CASSFPGQGPGYTF
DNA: TGTGCCAGCAGCTTCCCGGGACAGGGGCCTGGCTACACCTTC

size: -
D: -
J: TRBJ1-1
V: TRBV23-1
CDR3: CASSQSVGLRHTEAFF
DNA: TGCGCCAGCAGTCAATCAGTGGGACTCCGACACACTGAAGCTTTCTTT

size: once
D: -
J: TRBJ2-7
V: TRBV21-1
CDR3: CASIPWITYEQYF
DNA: TGTGCCAGCATCCCATGGATCACCTACGAGCAGTACTTC

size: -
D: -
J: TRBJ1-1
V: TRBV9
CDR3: CASSVGREGTEAFF
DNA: TGTGCCAGCAGCGTCGGCAGGGAGGGAACTGAAGCTTTCTTT

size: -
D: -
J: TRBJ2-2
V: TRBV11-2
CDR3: CASSQTNTGELFF
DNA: TGTGCCAGCAGCCAGACGAACACCGGGGAGCTGTTTTTT

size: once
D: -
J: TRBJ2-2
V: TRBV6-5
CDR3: CASSSPGTGELFF
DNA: TGTGCCAGCAGTTCTCCCGGAACCGGGGAGCTGTTTTTT